This is a list of T cell receptor beta chains from one sample in a study of cytomegalovirus exposure and HLA in healthy donors. Data came from immunoSEQ multiplex PCR; TCRdb stores just in-frame clones and leaves some out. Among about 120,000 clones listed, roughly 90% were seen once. Sequencing was carried out using PBMCs. The origin of the receptors is a woman aged 18-29 years in good health and CMV-seronegative. CDR3s include the opening cysteine and the closing phenylalanine or tryptophan. A D gene is named only where the DNA matches it firmly. Clone size is not always given. Where it is, it says once, few, many or a class for expanded clones.

TRBV5-1	TRBD2	TRBJ2-3	NA	TGCGCCAGCAGGGAGGGCGTACCGGGACTACACACTAGCACAGATACGCAGTATTTT	CASREGVPGLHTSTDTQYF
TRBV13	TRBD1	TRBJ2-7	NA	TGTGCCAGCAGTTGGACAGGGGACTCCACCTACGAGCAGTACTTC	CASSWTGDSTYEQYF
TRBV10-3	NA	TRBJ2-1	NA	TGTGCCATCAGTGCAAGGGACGGGAGCTCCTACAATGAGCAGTTCTTC	CAISARDGSSYNEQFF
TRBV4-1	TRBD1	TRBJ1-1	NA	TGCGCCAGCAGCCATGGCAGGGGGCGCCGGAAGGACACTGAAGCTTTCTTT	CASSHGRGRRKDTEAFF
TRBV10-3	TRBD2	TRBJ2-7	NA	TGTGCCATCAGTGACTTAGCGGGAGGGCCCGACGAGCAGTACTTC	CAISDLAGGPDEQYF
TRBV4-1	TRBD2	TRBJ2-1	NA	TGCGCCAGCAGCCGGGGGACTAGCGGGATCAATGAGCAGTTCTTC	CASSRGTSGINEQFF
TRBV6-4	NA	TRBJ2-3	NA	TGTGCCAGCAGTGAACGGGGAGGCACAGATACGCAGTATTTT	CASSERGGTDTQYF
TRBV9	NA	TRBJ2-3	NA	TGTGCCAGCGGCCGGGGTCGCTTGGGATCCACAGATACGCAGTATTTT	CASGRGRLGSTDTQYF
TRBV4-1	TRBD2	TRBJ2-7	NA	TGCGCCAGCAGCCAGAAAGAGCTAGCGGGAGCCAGCGAGCAGTACTTC	CASSQKELAGASEQYF
TRBV27	TRBD1	TRBJ1-2	once	TGTGCCAGCAGTCCCGGGACAGGGTATGGCTACACCTTC	CASSPGTGYGYTF
TRBV27	TRBD1	TRBJ2-6	NA	TGTGCCAGCAGGGGGGGACAGGGTACCGGGGCCAACGTCCTGACTTTC	CASRGGQGTGANVLTF
TRBV6-1	TRBD2	TRBJ2-7	NA	TGTGCCAGCAGGGGAGGGACTAGGGAACCCTACGAGCAGTACTTC	CASRGGTREPYEQYF
TRBV11-2	NA	TRBJ2-7	NA	TGTGCCAGCAGCTCCACCTGGACTAAACACTCCTACGAGCAGTACTTC	CASSSTWTKHSYEQYF
TRBV6-5	NA	TRBJ1-1	NA	TGTGCCACCTCACAGGGAACTGAAGCTTTCTTT	CATSQGTEAFF
TRBV28	NA	TRBJ1-5	NA	TGTGCCAGCAACGACGGGAGTCAGCCCCAGCATTTT	CASNDGSQPQHF
TRBV6-1	TRBD2	TRBJ2-7	NA	TGTGCCAGCAGTGAAGCCGAGTGGGAGGGCTACGAGCAGTACTTC	CASSEAEWEGYEQYF
TRBV30	NA	TRBJ1-3	once	TGTGCCTGGAGTCGCGGTGGGTGGGGAAACACCATATATTTT	CAWSRGGWGNTIYF
TRBV5-1	TRBD2	TRBJ2-7	NA	TGCGCCAGCAGCTTGGTAGGAGCGGGAGGTTCCCACGAGCAGTACTTC	CASSLVGAGGSHEQYF
TRBV19	NA	TRBJ2-3	NA	TGTGCCAGTCAGCCACAAGGTCGGGGGACAGATACGCAGTATTTT	CASQPQGRGTDTQYF
TRBV27	TRBD2	TRBJ2-7	NA	TGTGCCAGCAGTTTATCTAGCGGGGCCTACGAGCAGTACTTC	CASSLSSGAYEQYF
TRBV19	NA	TRBJ1-1	NA	TGTGCCAGCACCTATCGTGGCAGGGACACTGAAGCTTTCTTT	CASTYRGRDTEAFF
TRBV7-9	NA	TRBJ2-7	NA	TGTGCCAGCAGCCCTGGCCGTGGGGGGATATACGAGCAGTACTTC	CASSPGRGGIYEQYF
TRBV7-9	TRBD2	TRBJ2-2	once	TGTGCCAGCAGCACCCCGGGGGGGGAGGCGAACACCGGGGAGCTGTTTTTT	CASSTPGGEANTGELFF
TRBV6-5	TRBD2	TRBJ2-1	NA	TGTGCCAGCAAACTAGCGGGCCTTGGGAATGAGCAGTTCTTC	CASKLAGLGNEQFF
TRBV29-1	NA	TRBJ2-1	NA	TGCAGCGTTGAAGATGGGTCCCGTGCGGGCTCCTACAATGAGCAGTTCTTC	CSVEDGSRAGSYNEQFF
TRBV11-3	TRBD1	TRBJ2-2	NA	TGTGCCAGCAGGACCGGGACAGGGGGGACCGGGGAGCTGTTTTTT	CASRTGTGGTGELFF
TRBV4-1	TRBD2	TRBJ2-7	NA	TGCGCCAGCAGCTCGACTAGCGGGAGGGCTCTTAATTTGTACTTC	CASSSTSGRALNLYF
TRBV29-1	TRBD2	TRBJ2-1	NA	TGCAGCGTTGAATTCTTAGCGGGGGTCTCCTACAATGAGCAGTTCTTC	CSVEFLAGVSYNEQFF
TRBV2	TRBD1	TRBJ1-4	NA	TGTGCCAGCAGAAAGGGACAGGGGGGGCAAGAAAAACTGTTTTTT	CASRKGQGGQEKLFF
TRBV4-1	NA	TRBJ2-5	few	TGCGCCAGCAGCCCATATGCGCAAGAGACCCAGTACTTC	CASSPYAQETQYF
TRBV19	TRBD1	TRBJ1-1	NA	TGTGCCAGTAGCTTGACAGGGGGTAGCACTGAAGCTTTCTTT	CASSLTGGSTEAFF
TRBV28	NA	TRBJ2-2	NA	TGTGCCAGCACCCCGCCGGGACTCCTCACCGGGGAGCTGTTTTTT	CASTPPGLLTGELFF
TRBV28	TRBD2	TRBJ2-5	NA	TGTGCCAGCAGGGGACTAGCGGAAGAGACCCAGTACTTC	CASRGLAEETQYF
TRBV19	NA	TRBJ2-5	NA	TGTGCCAGTAGAACCAGGGGAATGGAGACCCAGTACTTC	CASRTRGMETQYF
TRBV27	NA	TRBJ2-7	NA	TGTGCCAGCAGTTACCGGAGAGCCTACGAGCAGTACTTC	CASSYRRAYEQYF
TRBV2	NA	TRBJ2-1	NA	TGTGCCAGCAGCCAAGCGAATGAGCAGTTCTTC	CASSQANEQFF
TRBV7-6	TRBD1	TRBJ2-7	once	TGTGCCAGCAACCTCGGACAGGGATACGAGCAGTACTTC	CASNLGQGYEQYF
TRBV18	NA	TRBJ2-7	NA	TGTGCCAGCTCACCACCGGGGCTCTCCTACGAGCAGTACTTC	CASSPPGLSYEQYF
TRBV13	TRBD1	TRBJ1-1	NA	TGTGCCAGCAGTCTTTATTTACAGGGGTCTAACACTGAAGCTTTCTTT	CASSLYLQGSNTEAFF
TRBV27	NA	TRBJ1-3	NA	TGTGCCAGCAGTTTTGGGCGATTTGGGAACACCATATATTTT	CASSFGRFGNTIYF
TRBV6-4	TRBD1	TRBJ1-6	NA	TGTGCCAGCAGTAGGGACAGCTCCTATAATTCACCCCTCCACTTT	CASSRDSSYNSPLHF
TRBV4-1	NA	TRBJ2-5	NA	TGCGCCAGCAGCCAGGACAGAAATCCACAAGAGACCCAGTACTTC	CASSQDRNPQETQYF
TRBV4-2	NA	TRBJ1-1	NA	TGTGCCAGCAGCTTTGGCCAGGGACTATTCACTGAAGCTTTCTTT	CASSFGQGLFTEAFF
TRBV6-4	NA	TRBJ2-6	NA	TGTGCCAGCAGTGGACAGGCTGGGGCCAACGTCCTGACTTTC	CASSGQAGANVLTF
TRBV5-6	NA	TRBJ1-1	NA	TGTGCCAGCATTACGGCTGCAGGGAACACTGAAGCTTTCTTT	CASITAAGNTEAFF
TRBV13	TRBD2	TRBJ2-1	NA	TGTGCCAGCAGCTTACTACTAGCGGGAGACAATGAGCAGTTCTTC	CASSLLLAGDNEQFF
TRBV5-1	NA	TRBJ2-3	NA	TGCGCCAGCAGCCCGTATCCGGGCACAGATACGCAGTATTTT	CASSPYPGTDTQYF
TRBV2	NA	TRBJ1-5	NA	TGTGCCAGCAGTCGACAGTTACAAAATAATCAGCCCCAGCATTTT	CASSRQLQNNQPQHF
TRBV6-1	TRBD1	TRBJ1-5	NA	TGTGCCACCGACAGGGGACGTAGCAATCAGCCCCAGCATTTT	CATDRGRSNQPQHF
TRBV5-1	TRBD2	TRBJ2-5	NA	TGCGCCAGCAGCTGGGGGCTAGCGGGAGCCCAGGAGACCCAGTACTTC	CASSWGLAGAQETQYF
TRBV15	NA	TRBJ2-1	NA	TGTGCCACCAGCAAGGGTGGGGGACTGGGGTTCAATGAGCAGTTCTTC	CATSKGGGLGFNEQFF
TRBV6-4	NA	TRBJ2-2	NA	TGTGCCACCCTCCCAGCTATAACGGGGATCCCGAACACCGGGGAGCTGTTTTTT	CATLPAITGIPNTGELFF
TRBV28	NA	TRBJ2-7	NA	TGTGCCAGCAGTTTGCGAGAAACCCATTACGAGCAGTACTTC	CASSLRETHYEQYF
TRBV2	TRBD1	TRBJ2-7	NA	TGTGCCACCGCCGACAGGGGGGGACTCTACGAGCAGTACTTC	CATADRGGLYEQYF
TRBV29-1	NA	TRBJ1-4	NA	TGCAGCGTTGAAGAAGCTGGGGGGAAACTGTTTTTT	CSVEEAGGKLFF